This TCR beta chain is from a study of OX40 agonist ivuxolimab in advanced cancers. CDR3 length: 14 amino acids. Germline CDR1 is MNHNY and CDR2 is SVGAGI (reference sequence). Trimming removed 2 bases at V and 2 bases at J, with 9 bases between. Clones were read by immunoSEQ multiplex PCR, and TCRdb kept only the in-frame ones, dropping some. The data show roughly 76,000 clones, roughly 90% seen once. The material sequenced was CD4+ or CD8+ T cells sorted from blood, taken in a trial of the OX40 agonist ivuxolimab. The rearrangement uses TRBV6-6 and TRBJ2-5, with D uncertain. This TCR came from an adult with an advanced solid tumor such as melanoma, head and neck, liver or kidney cancer. DNA for the CDR3: TGTGCCAGCAGTTACGGTCTTAGGCAAGAGACCCAGTACTTC. It yields the protein CASSYGLRQETQYF.